Following are 25 T cell receptor beta chains from one sample sequenced in a study of regulatory T cells in long-lasting Graves disease. The time point was: persistent/refractory GD, antithyroid drugs over 5 years with positive TRAb. RNA extracted from PBMCs served as the sequencing template. Assembly of TCR beta libraries relied on iRepertoire HTBI primers together with Arm-PCR of CDR3 regions. MiXCR, applied by TCRdb to the multiplex PCR reads, yields one record per CDR3 protein. The table shows around 510,000 distinct CDR3 sequences, with about a fifth occurring only once. Sequenced material: peripheral blood mononuclear cells (PBMCs), taken when the disease was refractory, from a patient treated with antithyroid drugs. These receptors were obtained from a female donor with Graves disease.

CDR3 sequence (DNA): TGTGCCAGCAGTGTCCATGTCCGGCTAGCGGGAGTTACAGATACGCAGTATTTT. Translated: CASSVHVRLAGVTDTQYF. V gene TRBV6-1 combines with J gene TRBJ2-3, with TRBD2 identical over 10 bases. The CDR3 runs 18 residues. The V gene end was trimmed by 4 bases and the J gene end by 3 bases; junction bases not matched to a gene: 13. Germline V gene lookup returns CDR1 MNHNS and CDR2 SASEGT.

On this clonotype: One end of the junction varies from germline; a read error may be responsible. This chain connects TRBV7-2 to TRBJ1-5; D is uncertain. The CDR3 extends over 13 amino acids. Germline V lookup: CDR1 SGHTA, CDR2 FQGNSA. The CDR3 nucleotides read TGTGCCAGCAGCTTTACGGGCAATCAGCCCCGGCATTTT. As protein: CASSFTGNQPRHF.

Here the CDR3 DNA reads TGTGCCAGCAGTGGAGCGGAGGACTACGAGCAGTACTTC. Its translation: CASSGAEDYEQYF. The genes are TRBV25-1 and TRBJ2-7, with D possibly being TRBD2 (5 bases). Germline values: CDR1 MGHDK, CDR2 SYGVNS. Trimming cost V 4 bases and J 3 bases, with 10 bases left between them. This CDR3 is built from 13 residues.

This chain links TRBV7-6 with TRBJ2-5; 9 bases line up with TRBD1. This CDR3 comprises 15 residues. Trimming took 4 bases from V and 8 from J; bases not matched to a gene: 11. Germline loops: CDR1 SGHVS, CDR2 FNYEAQ. The CDR3 nucleotides read TGTGCCAGCAGCTGGGGACAGGGCGCGACGGTTACCCAGTACTTC. Protein product: CASSWGQGATVTQYF.

This chain connects TRBV30 to TRBJ2-7, with 9 positions matching TRBD2. The germline CDR1 and CDR2 sequences are GTSNPN and SVGIG (reference sequence). This CDR3 region has 14 residues. The ends lost 2 bases at V and 3 bases at J; junction bases unmatched: 5. The chain's CDR3 is CAWSFHSGSYEQYF. In DNA, the CDR3 is TGTGCCTGGAGTTTTCATAGCGGGAGCTACGAGCAGTACTTC.

This clonotype came up many times. The chain couples TRBV6-1 to TRBJ2-7; possible D gene TRBD2, 6 bases. Trimming left V 6 bases short and J 4 bases short, with 16 bases between. CDR1 MNHNS and CDR2 SASEGT come from the germline V gene. The length of the CDR3 is 14 residues. CDR3 loop: CASRPSVPRYEQYF. DNA for the CDR3: TGTGCCAGCAGACCTAGCGTACCAAGGTACGAGCAGTACTTC.

This clonotype occurred many times. The chain has TRBV7-2 and TRBJ2-7; D gene uncertain. This CDR3 is built from 14 residues. V shed 1 base and J shed 0 bases, with 7 bases lying between them. CDR1 is SGHTA and CDR2 is FQGNSA in the germline V gene. The CDR3 spells CASSLVGFSYEQYF. CDR3 in DNA: TGTGCCAGCAGCTTAGTAGGTTTCTCCTACGAGCAGTACTTC.

The table lists this clonotype with many counts. The CDR3 sequence: CASSPHPDRGYEQYF. The CDR3 bases are TGTGCCAGCAGCCCCCACCCGGACAGGGGCTACGAGCAGTACTTC. The V and J genes are TRBV7-2 and TRBJ2-7; 9 nucleotides align to TRBD1. V was clipped by 5 bases and J by 3 bases; unmatched bases: 8. The length of the CDR3 is 15 residues. Germline V gives CDR1 SGHTA, CDR2 FQGNSA.

V gene TRBV2 combines with J gene TRBJ1-1; TRBD1 matches at 11 bases. V dropped 7 bases and J dropped 4; count of bases not matched to a gene: 5. The CDR3 contains 14 residues. Germline V CDR1 and CDR2: SNHLY, FYNNEI. DNA for the CDR3: TGTGCCAGCAATCGGGACAGGGGGAGCACTGAAGCTTTCTTT. This translates into CASNRDRGSTEAFF.

Ten or more counts support this clonotype. V and J are TRBV20-1 and TRBJ1-1, with D unresolved. Per the germline V gene, CDR1 is DFQATT and CDR2 is SNEGSKA (reference sequence). This CDR3 region has 12 residues. The ends were cut back, 1 base at V and 6 bases at J, with 9 bases in the middle. DNA for the CDR3: TGCAGTGCTAGAGGGCAGGACCCTGAAGCTTTCTTT. Protein product: CSARGQDPEAFF.

The gene calls are TRBV4-2 and TRBJ2-7, with D uncertain. Trimming pared 1 base from V and 5 bases from J, leaving 15 bases between. Germline assignment: CDR1 LGHNA and CDR2 YNFKEQ. This CDR3 has 15 residues. The CDR3 DNA follows: TGTGCCAGCAGCCAAGCTCATAGGGCTTCGGACGAGCAGTACTTC. It yields the protein CASSQAHRASDEQYF.

The V and J genes are TRBV7-2 and TRBJ1-3, with TRBD1 as a possible D gene (5 bases). This CDR3 is built from 15 residues. Trimming took off 5 bases at V and 2 bases at J, with 13 bases between the two ends. The germline V gene has CDR1 SGHTA and CDR2 FQGNSA. The CDR3 reads CASSDVGTAGNTIYF. In nucleotides, the CDR3 is TGTGCCAGCAGCGACGTAGGGACGGCTGGAAACACCATATATTTT.

This clonotype showed up many times. The V call is TRBV6-1, the J call TRBJ1-1; a weak D match, TRBD1 (5 bases). The germline CDR1 and CDR2 sequences are MNHNS and SASEGT. The V and J ends lost 6 bases and 2 bases respectively, with 13 bases between them. CDR3 length equals 14 residues. The CDR3 DNA reads TGTGCCAGCAGAACCACAGGAGGCAACACTGAAGCTTTCTTT. Its protein is CASRTTGGNTEAFF.

This clonotype was picked up many times. This rearrangement joins TRBV2 to TRBJ2-7; D perhaps matches TRBD2 (6 bases). The CDR3 runs 13 residues. With 6 bases removed from V and 3 bases from J, the gap between germline ends came to 12 bases. Germline V gene sequence: CDR1 SNHLY, CDR2 FYNNEI. CDR3 nucleotides: TGTGCCAGCAGCCGGGACTCAGACTACGAGCAGTACTTC. Encoded protein: CASSRDSDYEQYF. The full variable domain, rest sourced from reference TRBV2 and TRBJ2-7, is EPEVTQTPSHQVTQMGQEVILRCVPISNHLYFYWYRQILGQKVEFLVSFYNNEISEKSEIFDDQFSVERPDGSNFTLKIRSTKLEDSAMYFCASSRDSDYEQYFGPGTRLTVT.

This clonotype was detected ten times or more. The rearrangement links TRBV20-1 to TRBJ2-6, with 9 bases identical to TRBD1. CDR1 and CDR2 (germline): DFQATT, SNEGSKA (reference sequence). CDR3 size: 14 residues. CDR3 coding DNA: TGCAGGACAGGGGGTCTCTCTGGGGCCAACGTCCTGACTTTC. Its protein product is CRTGGLSGANVLTF.

The V gene is TRBV28, the J gene TRBJ2-1, with D possibly being TRBD2 (6 bases). Germline values: CDR1 MDHEN, CDR2 SYDVKM. The CDR3 spans 17 residues. V gave up 0 bases and J gave up 0 bases, with 12 bases separating them. The CDR3 coding sequence is TGTGCCAGCAGTTTATGGGGCGGAGGGTTCTCCTACAATGAGCAGTTCTTC. Residues: CASSLWGGGFSYNEQFF.

This sequence joins TRBV2 and TRBJ2-1; D is unclear. The CDR3 is made up of 14 amino acids. Germline V gene data show CDR1 as SNHLY and CDR2 as FYNNEI. V lost 4 bases, J lost 0 bases, and 7 bases lay in between. CDR3: CASSGARSYNEQFF. CDR3 coding DNA: TGTGCCAGCAGTGGGGCCCGCTCCTACAATGAGCAGTTCTTC.

The chain carries TRBV29-1 and TRBJ1-2; 7 bases are a match to TRBD1. Per germline, CDR1 SQVTM and CDR2 ANQGSEA. V trimming: 7 bases; J trimming: 3 bases; junction bases outside the gene matches: 8. The CDR3 has 13 amino acids. DNA for the CDR3: TGCAGCGCTAGGACAGGAGGCGACTATGGCTACACCTTC. It codes for CSARTGGDYGYTF.

This clonotype was found once. The rearrangement links TRBV6-2 or TRBV6-3 to TRBJ1-2; TRBD1 is a possible D gene (5 bases). The CDR3 length is 13 residues. The V gene's germline CDR1 is MNHEY and CDR2 SVGEGT. V shed 7 bases and J shed 5 bases, with 14 bases lying between them. The CDR3 loop reads CASILTGEYGYTF. CDR3 sequence (DNA): TGTGCCAGCATTTTAACAGGAGAATATGGCTACACCTTC.

This clonotype was counted many times. The chain employs TRBV30 and TRBJ1-2, with TRBD1 identical over 8 bases. The V gene's germline CDR1 is GTSNPN and CDR2 SVGIG (reference sequence). With V trimmed by 2 bases and J by 8 bases, 7 bases remained unmatched. This CDR3 is 13 amino acids long. CDR3 coding DNA: TGTGCCTGGAGTACCCAGACAGGGGAAGGCTACACCTTC. This sequence encodes CAWSTQTGEGYTF. The whole variable domain, remainder taken from reference TRBV30 and TRBJ1-2, is SQTIHQWPATLVQPVGSPLSLECTVEGTSNPNLYWYRQAAGRGLQLLFYSVGIGQISSEVPQNLSASRPQDRQFILSSKKLLLSDSGFYLCAWSTQTGEGYTFGSGTRLTVV.

The rearrangement joins TRBV11-2 to TRBJ2-4; D not resolved. The germline V gene has CDR1 SGHAT and CDR2 FQNNGV. Trimming removed 5 bases from V and 1 base from J, with 15 bases in between. This CDR3 contains 16 residues. The CDR3 reads CASSPRSGWAKNIQYF. The CDR3, as DNA: TGTGCCAGCAGCCCCCGATCGGGCTGGGCCAAAAACATTCAGTACTTC.

In this sample, this clonotype turned up a few times. The CDR3 reads CASSDGGEIQYF. For the CDR3, the DNA is TGTGCCAGCAGCGACGGGGGGGAAATTCAGTACTTC. The chain recombines TRBV7-3 with TRBJ2-4; 8 bases line up with TRBD2. The CDR3 covers 12 residues. V lost 5 bases, J lost 10 bases, and 4 bases stayed unmatched. Germline values: CDR1 SGHTA, CDR2 FQGTGA.

This clonotype was seen repeatedly, ten times or more. The genes are TRBV6-2 or TRBV6-3 and TRBJ1-4; D may be TRBD1 (5 bases). This CDR3 region has 15 residues. The V end was cut by 1 base, the J end by 3 bases, with 9 bases between. Germline V CDR1 and CDR2: MNHEY, SVGEGT. The DNA for the CDR3 is TGTGCCAGCAGTTACTGGGACGGAGCTAATGAAAAACTGTTTTTT. Its protein is CASSYWDGANEKLFF.

This clonotype was observed at least ten times. The gene calls are TRBV5-1 and TRBJ1-1; 7 bases are a match to TRBD1. This CDR3 is 14 amino acids long. V shed 3 bases, J shed 4 bases, and the junction held 6 bases outside the gene matches. Germline V gene data show CDR1 as SGHRS and CDR2 as YFSETQ. As DNA, the CDR3 is TGCGCCAGCAGCTGGGGCAGGGGGTCCACTGAAGCTTTCTTT. Amino acid sequence: CASSWGRGSTEAFF.

This clonotype occurred many times. The rearrangement uses TRBV27 and TRBJ2-7, with a possible D match to TRBD2 (6 bases). Germline lookup yields CDR1 MNHEY and CDR2 SMNVEV (reference sequence). V gave up 2 bases and J gave up 3 bases, with 17 bases separating them. CDR3 size: 16 residues. This chain's CDR3 is CASSLQSGGGIYEQYF. Written as DNA, the CDR3 is TGTGCCAGCAGTTTACAGTCTGGTGGCGGGATCTACGAGCAGTACTTC.